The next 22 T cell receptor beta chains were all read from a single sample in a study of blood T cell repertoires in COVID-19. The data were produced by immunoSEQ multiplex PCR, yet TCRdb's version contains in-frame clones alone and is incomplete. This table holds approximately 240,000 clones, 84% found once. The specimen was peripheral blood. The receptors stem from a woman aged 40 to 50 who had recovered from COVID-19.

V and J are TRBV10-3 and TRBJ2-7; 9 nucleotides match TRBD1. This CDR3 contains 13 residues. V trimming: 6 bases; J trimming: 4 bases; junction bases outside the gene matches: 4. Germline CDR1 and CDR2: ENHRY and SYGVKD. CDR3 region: CAISPGQGYEQYF. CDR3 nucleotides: TGTGCCATCAGCCCGGGACAGGGATACGAGCAGTACTTC.

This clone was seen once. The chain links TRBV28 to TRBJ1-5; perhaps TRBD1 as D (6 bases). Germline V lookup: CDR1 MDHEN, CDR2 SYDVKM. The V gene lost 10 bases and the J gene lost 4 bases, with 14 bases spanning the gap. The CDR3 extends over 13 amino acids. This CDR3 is CANGEGGNQPQHF. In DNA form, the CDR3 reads TGTGCCAACGGGGAGGGGGGAAATCAGCCCCAGCATTTT.

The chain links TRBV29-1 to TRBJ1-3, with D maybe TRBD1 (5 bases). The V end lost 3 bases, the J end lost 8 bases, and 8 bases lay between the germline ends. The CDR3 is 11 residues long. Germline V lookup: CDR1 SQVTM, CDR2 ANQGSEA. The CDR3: CSVEQGDTIYF. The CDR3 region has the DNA TGCAGCGTTGAGCAGGGTGACACCATATATTTT.

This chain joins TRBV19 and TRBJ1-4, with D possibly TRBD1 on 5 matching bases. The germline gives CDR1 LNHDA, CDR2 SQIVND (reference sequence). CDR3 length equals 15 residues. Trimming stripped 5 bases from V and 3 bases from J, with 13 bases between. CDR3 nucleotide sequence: TGTGCCAGTAGTCAGGGTCTGGCGCCTAATGAAAAACTGTTTTTT. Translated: CASSQGLAPNEKLFF.

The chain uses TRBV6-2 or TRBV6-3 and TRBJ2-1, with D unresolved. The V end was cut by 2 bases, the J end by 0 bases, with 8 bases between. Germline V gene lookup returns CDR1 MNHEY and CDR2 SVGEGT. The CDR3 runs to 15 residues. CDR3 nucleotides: TGTGCCAGCAGTTACCTAGGCGGCTCCTACAATGAGCAGTTCTTC. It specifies CASSYLGGSYNEQFF.

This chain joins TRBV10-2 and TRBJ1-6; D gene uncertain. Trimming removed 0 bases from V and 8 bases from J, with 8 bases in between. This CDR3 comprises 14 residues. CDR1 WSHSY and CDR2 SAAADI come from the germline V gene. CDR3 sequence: CASSESNGDSPLHF. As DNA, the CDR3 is TGCGCCAGCAGTGAGTCGAACGGGGATTCACCCCTCCACTTT.

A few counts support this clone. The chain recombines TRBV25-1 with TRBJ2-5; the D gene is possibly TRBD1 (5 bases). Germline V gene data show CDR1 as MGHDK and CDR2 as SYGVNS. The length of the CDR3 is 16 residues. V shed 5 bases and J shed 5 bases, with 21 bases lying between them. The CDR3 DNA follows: TGTGCCAGCAGTAAGCCTAGGGGCCAGGTTGGCGAGACCCAGTACTTC. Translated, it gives CASSKPRGQVGETQYF. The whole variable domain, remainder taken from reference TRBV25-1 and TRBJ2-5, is EADIYQTPRYLVIGTGKKITLECSQTMGHDKMYWYQQDPGMELHLIHYSYGVNSTEKGDLSSESTVSRIRTEHFPLTLESARPSHTSQYLCASSKPRGQVGETQYFGPGTRLLVL.

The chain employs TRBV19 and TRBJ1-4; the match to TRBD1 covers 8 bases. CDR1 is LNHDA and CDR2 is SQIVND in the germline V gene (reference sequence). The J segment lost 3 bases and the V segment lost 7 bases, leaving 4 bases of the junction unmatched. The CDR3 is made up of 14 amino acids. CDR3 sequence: CASTRQGSNEKLFF. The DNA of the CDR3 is TGTGCCAGTACCCGACAGGGGTCTAATGAAAAACTGTTTTTT.

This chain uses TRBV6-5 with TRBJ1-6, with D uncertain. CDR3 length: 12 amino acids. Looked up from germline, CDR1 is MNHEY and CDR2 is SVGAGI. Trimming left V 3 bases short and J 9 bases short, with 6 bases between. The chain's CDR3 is CASSYIGSPLHF. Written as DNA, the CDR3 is TGTGCCAGCAGTTATATCGGTTCACCCCTCCACTTT.

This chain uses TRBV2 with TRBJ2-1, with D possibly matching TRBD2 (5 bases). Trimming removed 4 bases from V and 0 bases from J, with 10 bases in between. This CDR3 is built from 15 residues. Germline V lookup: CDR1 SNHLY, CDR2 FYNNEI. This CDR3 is CASSVEERSYNEQFF. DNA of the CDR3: TGTGCCAGCAGTGTGGAGGAACGCTCCTACAATGAGCAGTTCTTC.

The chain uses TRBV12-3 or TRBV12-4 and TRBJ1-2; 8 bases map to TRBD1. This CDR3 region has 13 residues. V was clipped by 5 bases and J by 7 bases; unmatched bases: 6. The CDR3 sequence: CASSRVRGLGYTF. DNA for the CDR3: TGTGCCAGCAGTCGTGTCAGGGGGCTTGGCTACACCTTC.

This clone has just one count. CDR3 sequence (DNA): TGTGCCAGCAGCCGGAGGAGCACTGAAGCTTTCTTT. The encoded protein is CASSRRSTEAFF. The chain has TRBV7-8 and TRBJ1-1; no definite D call. Looked up from germline, CDR1 is SGHVS and CDR2 is FQNEAQ. The CDR3 spans 12 residues. The germline V and J ends were trimmed by 5 bases and 4 bases, with 8 bases remaining between them. Full variable domain (rest looked up from reference TRBV7-8 and TRBJ1-1): GAGVSQSPRYKVAKRGQDVALRCDPISGHVSLFWYQQALGQGPEFLTYFQNEAQLDKSGLPSDRFFAERPEGSVSTLKIQRTQQEDSAVYLCASSRRSTEAFFGQGTRLTVV.

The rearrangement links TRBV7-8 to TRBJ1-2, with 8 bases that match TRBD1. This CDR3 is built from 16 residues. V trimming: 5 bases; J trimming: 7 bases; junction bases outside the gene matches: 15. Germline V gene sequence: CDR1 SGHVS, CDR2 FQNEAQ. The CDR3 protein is CASSPGQGRDYSGYTF. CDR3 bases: TGTGCCAGCAGCCCAGGACAGGGCCGAGATTACAGTGGCTACACCTTC.

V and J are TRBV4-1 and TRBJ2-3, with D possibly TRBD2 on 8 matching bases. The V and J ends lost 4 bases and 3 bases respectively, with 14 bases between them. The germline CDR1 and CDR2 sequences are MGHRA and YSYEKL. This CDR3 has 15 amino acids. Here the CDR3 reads CASSPGGLVTDTQYF. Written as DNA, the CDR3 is TGCGCCAGCAGCCCAGGGGGACTAGTGACAGATACGCAGTATTTT.

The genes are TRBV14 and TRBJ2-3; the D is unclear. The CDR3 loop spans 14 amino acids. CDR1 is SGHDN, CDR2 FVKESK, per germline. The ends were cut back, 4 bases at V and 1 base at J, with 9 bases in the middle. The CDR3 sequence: CASSPSIRTDTQYF. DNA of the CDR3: TGTGCCAGCAGCCCGAGTATTCGCACAGATACGCAGTATTTT.

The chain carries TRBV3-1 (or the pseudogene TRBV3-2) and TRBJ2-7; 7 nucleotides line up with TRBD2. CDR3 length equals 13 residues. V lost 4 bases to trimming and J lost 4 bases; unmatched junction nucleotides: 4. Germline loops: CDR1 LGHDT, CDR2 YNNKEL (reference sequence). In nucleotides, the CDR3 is TGTGCCAGCAGCCCTACCGGGGGGTACGAGCAGTACTTC. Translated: CASSPTGGYEQYF.

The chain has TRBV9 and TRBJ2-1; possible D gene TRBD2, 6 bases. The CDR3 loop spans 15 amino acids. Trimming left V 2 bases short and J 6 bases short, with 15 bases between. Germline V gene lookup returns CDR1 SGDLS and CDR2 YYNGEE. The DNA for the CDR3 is TGTGCCAGCAGCGTCTCGGGGGATGCACGCAATGAGCAGTTCTTC. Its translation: CASSVSGDARNEQFF.

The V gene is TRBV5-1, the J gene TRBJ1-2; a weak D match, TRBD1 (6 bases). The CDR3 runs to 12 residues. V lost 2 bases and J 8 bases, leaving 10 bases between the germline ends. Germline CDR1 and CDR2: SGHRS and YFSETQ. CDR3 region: CASSLGGVGYTF. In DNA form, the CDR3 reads TGCGCCAGCAGCTTAGGGGGAGTCGGCTACACCTTC.

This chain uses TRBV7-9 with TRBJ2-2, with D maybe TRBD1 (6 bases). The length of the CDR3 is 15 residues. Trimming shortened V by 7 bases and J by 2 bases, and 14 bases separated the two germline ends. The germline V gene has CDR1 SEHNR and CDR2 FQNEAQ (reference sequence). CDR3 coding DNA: TGTGCCAGCATTACAGGGAGATTTAACACCGGGGAGCTGTTTTTT. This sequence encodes CASITGRFNTGELFF.

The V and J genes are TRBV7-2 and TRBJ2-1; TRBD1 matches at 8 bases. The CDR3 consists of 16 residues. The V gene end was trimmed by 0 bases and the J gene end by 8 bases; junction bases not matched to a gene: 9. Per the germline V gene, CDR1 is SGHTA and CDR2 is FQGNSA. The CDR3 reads CASSLARFSGGDEQFF. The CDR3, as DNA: TGTGCCAGCAGCTTAGCGCGTTTTTCAGGGGGCGATGAGCAGTTCTTC.

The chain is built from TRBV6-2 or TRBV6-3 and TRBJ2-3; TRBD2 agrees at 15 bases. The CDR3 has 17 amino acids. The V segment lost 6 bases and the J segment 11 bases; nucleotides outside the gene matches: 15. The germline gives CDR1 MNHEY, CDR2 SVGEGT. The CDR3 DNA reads TGTGCCAGCAGCCTTTCGGGACTAGCGGGGGGCAACAGGGAGCAGTATTTT. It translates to CASSLSGLAGGNREQYF.

For the CDR3, the DNA is TGTGCCAGCACAGGCGGAGGGGACTATAATTCACCCCTCCACTTT. Its protein product is CASTGGGDYNSPLHF. This sequence joins TRBV5-5 and TRBJ1-6, with D possibly matching TRBD1 (5 bases). Germline V lookup: CDR1 SGHKS, CDR2 YYEKEE (reference sequence). CDR3 length: 15 amino acids. The V end was cut by 6 bases, the J end by 3 bases, with 13 bases between.